What follows describes a single TCR beta chain. Here immunoSEQ multiplex PCR was the method, and the copy in TCRdb shows in-frame clones only, minus some. This sample has around 90,000 clones, with roughly 83% found just once. The sample comes from a study of cytomegalovirus exposure and HLA in healthy donors. The TCR was taken from a woman between 18 and 29 years old in good health and CMV-seropositive. Source material: PBMCs.

In nucleotides, the CDR3 is TGCGCCAGCAGCCAAGATCACAGGGAAGCTAACTATGGCTACACCTTC. Its protein product is CASSQDHREANYGYTF. The chain links TRBV4-3 to TRBJ1-2, with D possibly matching TRBD1 (6 bases). Germline-derived CDR1 and CDR2 are LGHNA and YSLEER. The CDR3 has 16 amino acids. V was clipped by 0 bases and J by 0 bases, with 11 bases between them.